This entry lists 13 T cell receptor beta chains sequenced from one sample in a study of blood T cell repertoires in COVID-19 (dated by TCRdb to 2018 to 2021). To prepare the library, the immunoSEQ multiplex PCR assay was applied. TCRdb obtained this table from immuneACCESS and retained in-frame rearrangements with V and J assigned. These tables miss some clones; where compared with another copy, unresolved V genes account for less than half of the shortfall, and the remainder is unexplained. This sample gives about 250,000 clones in total; around 89% of them show up just once. The biggest ten clones account for roughly 6.3% of the sample. The source material was peripheral blood. These TCRs come from a woman aged 30 to 39 with COVID-19, enrolled during active disease.

In its sample, this clone was seen once. The V gene is TRBV21-1, the J gene TRBJ2-1; the table's TRBD2 call for D was not verified on the DNA. TRBV21-1 is a known pseudogene. This CDR3 is 16 amino acids long. CDR3 loop: CASSLRTSGRAGEQFF. The CDR3 bases are TGTGCCAGCAGCCTCCGGACTAGCGGGAGGGCTGGTGAGCAGTTCTTC.

CDR3 sequence reads: CASSLARGGNTEAFF. DNA for the CDR3: TGTGCCAGCAGTTTAGCCAGGGGCGGTAACACTGAAGCTTTCTTT. This chain uses TRBV27 with TRBJ1-1; TRBD1 might be the D (6 bases). The CDR3 sequence is 15 residues long. Trimming shortened V by 2 bases and J by 2 bases, and 12 bases separated the two germline ends. Germline values: CDR1 MNHEY, CDR2 SMNVEV (reference sequence).

This chain links TRBV7-2 with TRBJ2-5, with 7 positions matching TRBD2. The CDR3 spans 17 residues. Germline V lookup: CDR1 SGHTA, CDR2 FQGNSA. The V and J ends lost 4 bases and 5 bases, in that order; junction bases with no gene match: 16. CDR3 sequence (DNA): TGTGCCAGCAGCTCCCGACCCAGCGGGGCCTCCGGGGAGACCCAGTACTTC. It yields the protein CASSSRPSGASGETQYF.

This chain links TRBV12-3 or TRBV12-4 with TRBJ1-1; D not resolved. V was trimmed by 3 bases and J by 8 bases, leaving 10 bases between them. CDR3 size: 12 residues. This CDR3 is CASSFSPGEAFF. The CDR3 DNA is TGTGCCAGCAGTTTTTCTCCGGGAGAAGCTTTCTTT.

The chain has TRBV28 and TRBJ1-2, with D unclear. V lost 3 bases and J 4 bases, leaving 6 bases between the germline ends. This CDR3 is built from 12 residues. The germline V gene has CDR1 MDHEN and CDR2 SYDVKM. As DNA, the CDR3 is TGTGCCAGCAGTTTTTTTAGCTATGGCTACACCTTC. Encoded protein: CASSFFSYGYTF.

The chain employs TRBV15 and TRBJ2-7; 11 bases match TRBD1. Germline lookup yields CDR1 LNHNV and CDR2 YYDKDF (reference sequence). V shed 0 bases, J shed 2 bases, and the junction held 12 bases outside the gene matches. There are 19 residues in the CDR3. CDR3 in DNA: TGTGCCACCAGCAGAGAGGGGAAATCCGGGACAGGGGGTACCTACGAGCAGTACTTC. Translated: CATSREGKSGTGGTYEQYF.

On this clone: The sample has other DNA sequences that encode this CDR3 too. V gene TRBV27 combines with J gene TRBJ1-2; tentatively, D is TRBD1 (5 bases). There are 13 residues in the CDR3. Trimming removed 0 bases from V and 3 bases from J, with 5 bases in between. Germline CDR1 and CDR2: MNHEY and SMNVEV (reference sequence). The CDR3 is CASSLSGDYGYTF. Here the CDR3 DNA reads TGTGCCAGCAGTTTATCAGGGGACTATGGCTACACCTTC.

Only a few counts were recorded for this clone. The V call is TRBV18, the J call TRBJ1-5; a possible D gene is TRBD1 (5 bases). Germline-derived CDR1 and CDR2 are KGHSH and LQKENI. Trimming took off 4 bases at V and 3 bases at J, with 10 bases between the two ends. CDR3 length: 14 residues. This chain's CDR3 is CASSLEGSNQPQHF. As DNA, the CDR3 is TGTGCCAGCTCACTGGAGGGGTCCAATCAGCCCCAGCATTTT. Based on the CDR3 plus reference TRBV18 and TRBJ1-5, the full variable domain is NAGVMQNPRHLVRRRGQEARLRCSPMKGHSHVYWYRQLPEEGLKFMVYLQKENIIDESGMPKERFSAEFPKEGPSILRIQQVVRGDSAAYFCASSLEGSNQPQHFGDGTRLSIL.

The chain is built from TRBV5-1 and TRBJ1-2, with D perhaps matching TRBD1 (5 bases). CDR1 is SGHRS, CDR2 YFSETQ, per germline. The CDR3 is made up of 16 amino acids. V was cut by 1 base and J by 3 bases, with 16 bases left in between. In DNA, the CDR3 is TGCGCCAGCAGCTTGTACCCCGGCAGGGAGGACTATGGCTACACCTTC. It encodes CASSLYPGREDYGYTF.

V usage is TRBV6-6 and J usage is TRBJ2-2; 8 bases align to TRBD1. Germline V lookup: CDR1 MNHNY, CDR2 SVGAGI (reference sequence). V shed 4 bases, J shed 0 bases, and the junction held 4 bases outside the gene matches. The CDR3 covers 16 residues. CDR3 residues: CASSSQGAANTGELFF. The CDR3 DNA is TGTGCCAGCAGTTCCCAGGGGGCGGCGAACACCGGGGAGCTGTTTTTT.

The CDR3 DNA follows: TGCGCCAGCAGCATTCGACTAGCGGCGAACACCGGGGAGCTGTTTTTT. Protein sequence: CASSIRLAANTGELFF. The chain has TRBV5-1 and TRBJ2-2; 9 bases agree with TRBD2. The CDR3 loop spans 16 amino acids. With 4 bases clipped from V and 0 bases from J, the junction kept 4 bases outside the gene matches. Germline CDR1 reads SGHRS; CDR2 reads YFSETQ.

In DNA form, the CDR3 reads TGTGCCAGCAGTTATACCGGGACTAGTAATGAGCAGTTCTTC. Protein product: CASSYTGTSNEQFF. The chain combines TRBV6-5 with TRBJ2-1; 8 nucleotides match TRBD2. The ends lost 3 bases at V and 7 bases at J; junction bases unmatched: 5. The CDR3 has 14 residues. Germline assignment: CDR1 MNHEY and CDR2 SVGAGI.

DNA of the CDR3: TGTGCCAGCAGTGAAGGGACCAACAGGGGGCTTGGAGATACGCAGTATTTT. It specifies CASSEGTNRGLGDTQYF. This chain uses TRBV6-1 with TRBJ2-3; 9 bases align to TRBD1. V shed 1 base, J shed 5 bases, and the junction held 10 bases outside the gene matches. Germline V gives CDR1 MNHNS, CDR2 SASEGT. The CDR3 has 17 amino acids.